A single TCR beta chain is shown here with its context. Its antigen is unknown. The data were obtained in a study of T cell responses to AZD1222 COVID-19 vaccine. Findings of the study overall: Mostly white British, mostly female donors; authors suggested clonal diversity may be underestimated. Just 5 to 7 people given AZD1222 tested seropositive at baseline.

Sequencing was performed with immunoSEQ multiplex PCR; in TCRdb, only in-frame clones are kept and a portion is missing. The data contain more than 150,000 clones, 85% to 95% of them seen just once; the ten biggest clones take up under 11%. Germline CDR1 reads LGHNA; CDR2 reads YSLEER. The CDR3 consists of 14 residues. Trimming left V 1 base short and J 9 bases short, with 13 bases between. The TCR comes from an adult in good health. The V gene is TRBV4-3, the J gene TRBJ1-5; no clear D gene. Sequenced material: peripheral blood, taken on day 0 of AZD1222 vaccination. The CDR3 here is CASSQAASAGPQHF. CDR3 bases: TGCGCCAGCAGCCAAGCGGCTTCGGCAGGGCCCCAGCATTTT.